This entry lists 8 T cell receptor beta chains sequenced from one sample in a study of T cell responses to AZD1222 COVID-19 vaccine listed by TCRdb under 2021. The library relied on the immunoSEQ multiplex PCR assay. Sourced from immuneACCESS, this table was stored by TCRdb with only in-frame sequences that have V and J called. A share of the clones is absent; for the studies checked, an unresolved V gene accounts for under half, and the remainder has no known explanation. In this sample the table shows roughly 120,000 clones, roughly 84% of which occur a single time. The top ten clonotypes cover roughly 15% of the sample. The time point label for this specimen denotes: baseline before first vaccination. Sequenced here: peripheral blood, sampled on day 0 of AZD1222 vaccination. These receptors originate from an adult in good health.

This chain links TRBV5-5 with TRBJ2-3; D is perhaps TRBD2 (6 bases). The CDR3 is 14 amino acids. Trimming removed 0 bases from V and 1 base from J, with 6 bases in between. The germline CDR1 and CDR2 sequences are SGHKS and YYEKEE (reference sequence). DNA for the CDR3: TGTGCCAGCAGCTTGGCGGGGGGCACAGATACGCAGTATTTT. The encoded protein is CASSLAGGTDTQYF.

The V gene is TRBV3-1 (or the pseudogene TRBV3-2), the J gene TRBJ2-1; D ambiguous. Germline V gene lookup returns CDR1 LGHDT and CDR2 YNNKEL (reference sequence). V lost 2 bases and J lost 8, with 10 bases in between. The CDR3 totals 13 residues. The CDR3 spells CASSQQLGHEQFF. DNA for the CDR3: TGTGCCAGCAGCCAACAATTAGGACATGAGCAGTTCTTC.

The chain employs TRBV29-1 and TRBJ1-2, with TRBD1 matching 9 bases. Trimming took 6 bases from V and 4 from J; bases not matched to a gene: 21. The CDR3 is made up of 18 amino acids. Germline V gives CDR1 SQVTM, CDR2 ANQGSEA. CDR3 bases: TGCAGCGTACCCAGAGCTTGGGACAGGGACATAGAATTCTATGGCTACACCTTC. The encoded protein is CSVPRAWDRDIEFYGYTF. The whole variable domain, filled in from reference TRBV29-1 and TRBJ1-2, reads SAVISQKPSRDICQRGTSLTIQCQVDSQVTMMFWYRQQPGQSLTLIATANQGSEATYESGFVIDKFPISRPNLTFSTLTVSNMSPEDSSIYLCSVPRAWDRDIEFYGYTFGSGTRLTVV.

V is TRBV5-1 and J is TRBJ2-3; D gene unclear. The ends were cut back, 0 bases at V and 4 bases at J, with 9 bases in the middle. CDR1 and CDR2 from the germline V gene are SGHRS and YFSETQ. This CDR3 has 14 residues. The CDR3 loop reads CASSLDGGSDTQYF. For the CDR3, the DNA is TGCGCCAGCAGCTTGGATGGTGGGTCAGATACGCAGTATTTT.

This clone was found a few times. The chain links TRBV5-1 to TRBJ2-1; 7 nucleotides match TRBD2. This CDR3 is built from 18 residues. Per germline, CDR1 SGHRS and CDR2 YFSETQ. Trimming removed 4 bases from V and 10 bases from J; junction bases left unmatched: 23. The CDR3 is CASSQLSPSGGWREEQFF. The CDR3 nucleotides read TGCGCCAGCAGCCAGCTCTCACCGAGCGGAGGGTGGCGGGAGGAGCAGTTCTTC.

V and J are TRBV19 and TRBJ2-3; 9 nucleotides agree with TRBD2. CDR1 is LNHDA and CDR2 is SQIVND in the germline V gene (reference sequence). The CDR3 has 15 residues. V shed 6 bases and J 9 bases; nucleotides not matched to a gene: 13. The CDR3 DNA sequence: TGTGCCAGTAGCCCCGGGGCGGGGGGGATAGAAACGCAGTATTTT. It specifies CASSPGAGGIETQYF.

This rearrangement joins TRBV7-3 to TRBJ2-7; 9 nucleotides agree with TRBD1. The junction had 8 bases not matched to a gene; V was cut back by 5 bases and J by 9 bases. CDR1 and CDR2 from the germline V gene are SGHTA and FQGTGA. This CDR3 contains 13 residues. In nucleotides, the CDR3 is TGTGCCAGCAGCGAGGACAGGGGATTGGGGCAGTACTTC. This translates into CASSEDRGLGQYF.

CDR3 nucleotides: TGTGCCACCCGATCGCATGGGACCAACACTGAAGCTTTCTTT. Translating gives CATRSHGTNTEAFF. The chain uses TRBV2 and TRBJ1-1; tentatively, D is TRBD1 (5 bases). Trimming pared 10 bases from V and 2 bases from J, leaving 17 bases between. This CDR3 spans 14 amino acids. From germline, CDR1 is SNHLY and CDR2 FYNNEI.